The rows below give T cell receptor beta chains drawn from one sample of a study of radiation and T cells in renal cell carcinoma. Profiling relied on immunoSEQ multiplex PCR, and the TCRdb table lists in-frame clones only, not all of them. The sample includes tens of thousands of clones, approximately 80% seen only once; the top ten take around 28%. The sample was blood, taken from a patient whose treatment included radiotherapy and nephrectomy. These receptors came from a woman aged 70-85 years with renal cell carcinoma. CDR3s include the opening cysteine and the closing phenylalanine or tryptophan. A D gene is named only where the DNA matches it firmly. Expanded clones are given a class, and other clones once, few, many or no size at all.

>TRBV5-1|TRBD1|-|TRBJ2-7
TGCGCCAGCAGCGATTCTACAGGGGTAGGCGAGCAGTACTTC
CASSDSTGVGEQYF
>TRBV2|-|-|TRBJ2-7
TGTGCCAGCACGAAGGACGGTTACGAGCAGTACTTC
CASTKDGYEQYF
>TRBV27|-|-|TRBJ1-2
TGTGCCAGCAGGAGAGGGGGGAACTATGGCTACACCTTC
CASRRGGNYGYTF
>TRBV10-3|-|-|TRBJ1-3
TGTGCCATCAGTGAGCAGGGAAACACCATATATTTT
CAISEQGNTIYF
>TRBV27|-|-|TRBJ1-5
TGTGCCAGCAGTCCGGACGCCACGGAGGATCAGCCCCAGCATTTT
CASSPDATEDQPQHF
>TRBV7-9|-|few|TRBJ1-5
TGTGCCAGCGGGCAGGGTAGCAATCAGCCCCAGCATTTT
CASGQGSNQPQHF
>TRBV4-1|-|-|TRBJ1-3
TGCGCCAGCAGCCAAGATCGGGGAACTGGAAACACCATATATTTT
CASSQDRGTGNTIYF
>TRBV11-2|-|-|TRBJ2-1
TGTGCCAGCAGCTTAGATTTCGCGGGGTCTATGTTCTTC
CASSLDFAGSMFF
>TRBV4-3|TRBD2|-|TRBJ2-1
TGCGCCAGCAGCCCGGGACTAGCGGATTACAATGAGCAGTTCTTC
CASSPGLADYNEQFF
>TRBV4-1|-|-|TRBJ1-4
TGCGCCAGCAGCCAAGGGCGGGGGGGGAATGAAAAACTGTTTTTT
CASSQGRGGNEKLFF
>TRBV2|-|-|TRBJ2-5
TGTGCCAGCGCCGGGCCAGGTGGGGAGACCCAGTACTTC
CASAGPGGETQYF
>TRBV5-1|-|once|TRBJ2-5
TGCGCCAGCAGCTTGGAAGGAACAGGGCCCCAAGAGACCCAGTACTTC
CASSLEGTGPQETQYF
>TRBV2|-|-|TRBJ2-7
TGTGCCAGCAGTACAGGGTTTCGCTACGAGCAGTACTTC
CASSTGFRYEQYF
>TRBV5-1|-|-|TRBJ2-1
TGCGCCAGCAGCCTAGACACAAGCTCCTACAATGAGCAGTTCTTC
CASSLDTSSYNEQFF
>TRBV28|-|-|TRBJ2-1
TGTGCCAGCAGTAGGAACACCCGCAATGAGCAGTTCTTC
CASSRNTRNEQFF
>TRBV2|TRBD1|once|TRBJ1-6
TGTGCCAGCAGTGACAATCAACAGGGGGCGGGTTCACCCCTCCACTTT
CASSDNQQGAGSPLHF
>TRBV2|TRBD1|-|TRBJ1-2
TGTGCCAGCAGCGACGCTCGGGATTGGACAGGGGATACCAACTATGGCTACACCTTC
CASSDARDWTGDTNYGYTF
>TRBV5-6|TRBD2|-|TRBJ2-2
TGTGCCAGCAGCAGGGGAAGTAGCGGGAGGTACACCGGGGAGCTGTTTTTT
CASSRGSSGRYTGELFF
>TRBV6-5|-|-|TRBJ2-3
TGTGCCAGCAGTTACTCGGCCCTAGTATTAGATACGCAGTATTTT
CASSYSALVLDTQYF
>TRBV9|-|-|TRBJ1-4
TGTGCCAGCACCCAACATGCGGCCGGCGAGAATGAAAAACTGTTTTTT
CASTQHAAGENEKLFF
>TRBV10-3|TRBD2|-|TRBJ2-7
TGTGCCATCAGTGAGATCGCTAGCGGGAGAGCAGACGAGCAGTACTTC
CAISEIASGRADEQYF
>TRBV7-9|-|-|TRBJ2-2
TGTGCCAGCAGCTTAGGTCCCGGGTACAGGGAGCTGTTTTTT
CASSLGPGYRELFF
>TRBV5-6|-|-|TRBJ1-2
TGTGCCAGCAGCCCAGGCTCCTATGGCTACACCTTC
CASSPGSYGYTF
>TRBV7-2|-|-|TRBJ2-5
TGTGCCAGCAGCCCGAGACTAGGGGAGACCCAGTACTTC
CASSPRLGETQYF
>TRBV25-1|TRBD2|-|TRBJ2-1
TGTGCCAGCAGTGAATTAGCGGGGTCCTACAATGAGCAGTTCTTC
CASSELAGSYNEQFF
>TRBV19|-|-|TRBJ1-3
TGTGCCAGTACCACTACCGCTGGAAACACCATATATTTT
CASTTTAGNTIYF
>TRBV19|TRBD2|once|TRBJ2-7
TGTGCCAGTAGTAGGTGGGCTAGCGGGAGTAACTACGAGCAGTACTTC
CASSRWASGSNYEQYF
>TRBV2|TRBD2|-|TRBJ2-7
TGTGCCAGCAGGGGGACTAGCGGGAGTGTCTACGAGCAGTACTTC
CASRGTSGSVYEQYF
>TRBV19|TRBD1|-|TRBJ2-7
TGTGCCAGTAGTAGGAAGTCCGGGACAGGGGTCTACGAGCAGTACTTC
CASSRKSGTGVYEQYF
>TRBV5-4|-|-|TRBJ2-7
TGTGCCAGCAGTGATCCGACCACCCCCGAGCAGTACTTC
CASSDPTTPEQYF
>TRBV2|-|-|TRBJ1-1
TGTGCCAGCAGCCCAAAGGGGATTGGCACTGAAGCTTTCTTT
CASSPKGIGTEAFF
>TRBV29-1|TRBD1|-|TRBJ2-5
TGCAGCGGAGGGGGCGGAGAGACCCAGTACTTC
CSGGGGETQYF
>TRBV6-1|-|-|TRBJ1-1
TGTGCCAGCCGCCTACAGGGGAACACTGAAGCTTTCTTT
CASRLQGNTEAFF
>TRBV6-1|TRBD2|-|TRBJ2-5
TGTGCCAGCCGGACGGGACTAGCGGGAGGGGAGACCCAGTACTTC
CASRTGLAGGETQYF
>TRBV2|-|-|TRBJ2-5
TGTGCCAGCAAATCAGGAGACACCTTTCTAGAGACCCAGTACTTC
CASKSGDTFLETQYF